These 13 T cell receptor beta chains originate from one sample sequenced in a study of metastatic and nonmetastatic thyroid tumors (dated by TCRdb to 2018 to 2021). Before undergoing thyroid surgery, none of the patients had been given any kind of treatment. Libraries were built with PCR. TCRdb shows the sequencer as Illumina HiSeq 4000. In TCRdb, the public reads were trimmed at Q25 with fastp and aligned with MiXCR, with productive beta chains retained. This sample holds over 65,000 clones; around 12% were observed only once. The ten largest clonotypes hold 7% to 10% of the sample. The specimen sequenced was tumor tissue. These receptors all come from a female donor with papillary thyroid cancer or a benign thyroid nodule (not recorded which). Some clones in this sample may be carry-over from other donors' samples.

This clone was seen many times. Written as DNA, the CDR3 is TGCGCCAGCAGCTCCGGTGGGGGAGTAACTAATGAAAAACTGTTTTTT. It translates to CASSSGGGVTNEKLFF. V is TRBV5-1 and J is TRBJ1-4, with D perhaps TRBD1 (5 bases). CDR1 SGHRS and CDR2 YFSETQ come from the germline V gene. The CDR3 consists of 16 residues. The V gene lost 3 bases and the J gene lost 1 base, with 13 bases spanning the gap.

This clone was counted many times. Other nucleotide sequences in the sample specify the same CDR3. The chain carries TRBV7-6 and TRBJ2-5; D not resolved. The CDR3 consists of 16 residues. With 1 base removed from V and 1 base from J, the gap between germline ends came to 13 bases. Germline CDR1 is SGHVS and CDR2 is FNYEAQ. The CDR3 region is CASSLVQRAAQETQYF. CDR3 DNA: TGTGCCAGCAGCTTAGTCCAAAGGGCCGCCCAAGAGACCCAGTACTTC.

The rearrangement joins TRBV6-1 to TRBJ2-2, with a tentative D call TRBD1 (6 bases). The CDR3 loop spans 13 amino acids. V was pared by 5 bases and J by 6 bases, with 10 bases between. The germline gives CDR1 MNHNS, CDR2 SASEGT. This chain's CDR3 is CASSTDRSGELFF. CDR3 nucleotides: TGTGCCAGCAGTACAGACAGGTCCGGGGAGCTGTTTTTT.

Remarks on this clone: It may be a read error: a sequence one base away is much more abundant. The rearrangement uses TRBV10-1 and TRBJ2-1; 9 positions match TRBD2. CDR3 length equals 15 residues. V lost 6 bases, J lost 5 bases, and 8 bases stayed unmatched. In germline, CDR1 is WNHNN, CDR2 SYGVQD (reference sequence). The CDR3 loop reads CASSSAGGHHNEQFF. DNA of the CDR3: TGCGCCAGCAGCTCAGCGGGAGGCCATCACAATGAGCAGTTCTTC.

The chain has TRBV6-9 and TRBJ2-1, with 11 bases lining up with TRBD2. There are 17 residues in the CDR3. Trimming removed 6 bases from V and 0 bases from J; junction bases left unmatched: 7. Germline V CDR1 and CDR2: MNHGY, SVAAGI. CDR3 coding DNA: TGTGCCAGCAGGATTAGCGGGGGGGCTAGCTCCTACAATGAGCAGTTCTTC. Its protein is CASRISGGASSYNEQFF.

This clone was counted many times. This chain uses TRBV20-1 with TRBJ2-7; 7 nucleotides match TRBD1. The CDR3 is 17 amino acids. CDR1 and CDR2 from the germline V gene are DFQATT and SNEGSKA (reference sequence). V trimming: 1 base; J trimming: 3 bases; junction bases outside the gene matches: 15. The CDR3 sequence is CSARASFDRENFYEQYF. The CDR3 DNA is TGCAGTGCTAGAGCCTCCTTCGACAGGGAAAATTTCTACGAGCAGTACTTC.

This clone showed up many times. The rearrangement uses TRBV19 and TRBJ2-3; 7 bases are shared with TRBD2. The germline gives CDR1 LNHDA, CDR2 SQIVND (reference sequence). The V and J ends lost 5 bases and 2 bases, in that order; junction bases with no gene match: 19. The CDR3 consists of 19 residues. The CDR3 region is CASSDKSLAAGVITDTQYF. As DNA, the CDR3 is TGTGCCAGTAGTGATAAAAGTCTAGCGGCGGGAGTAATCACAGATACGCAGTATTTT.

This clone was recorded at least ten times. The chain recombines TRBV5-1 with TRBJ1-3, with D possibly being TRBD1 (6 bases). The germline V and J ends were trimmed by 3 bases and 6 bases, with 7 bases remaining between them. Germline CDR1 reads SGHRS; CDR2 reads YFSETQ. This CDR3 contains 12 residues. In DNA form, the CDR3 reads TGCGCCAGCAGCTGGGACACAAACACCATATATTTT. Protein: CASSWDTNTIYF. The whole variable domain, filled in from reference TRBV5-1 and TRBJ1-3, reads KAGVTQTPRYLIKTRGQQVTLSCSPISGHRSVSWYQQTPGQGLQFLFEYFSETQRNKGNFPGRFSGRQFSNSRSEMNVSTLELGDSALYLCASSWDTNTIYFGEGSWLTVV.

The table lists this clone with many counts. The chain is built from TRBV7-9 and TRBJ2-3; tentative D call: TRBD2 (6 bases). The germline V gene encodes CDR1 SEHNR and CDR2 FQNEAQ (reference sequence). V lost 3 bases to trimming and J lost 5 bases, with 9 bases between them. The CDR3 contains 13 residues. The DNA of the CDR3 is TGTGCCAGCAGCTTCTCCGGGAGAGATACGCAGTATTTT. Its translation: CASSFSGRDTQYF. Based on the CDR3 plus reference TRBV7-9 and TRBJ2-3, the full variable domain is DTGVSQNPRHKITKRGQNVTFRCDPISEHNRLYWYRQTLGQGPEFLTYFQNEAQLEKSRLLSDRFSAERPKGSFSTLEIQRTEQGDSAMYLCASSFSGRDTQYFGPGTRLTVL.

This clone has at least ten counts. This CDR3 is CASSLATGGLNYGYTF. In nucleotides, the CDR3 is TGTGCCAGCAGTTTAGCGACAGGGGGCCTAAACTATGGCTACACCTTC. V gene TRBV12-3 or TRBV12-4 combines with J gene TRBJ1-2; 10 nucleotides align to TRBD1. The CDR3 extends over 16 amino acids. J lost 2 bases, V lost 0 bases, and 3 bases had no gene match.

The chain has TRBV3-1 and TRBJ2-3, with 12 positions matching TRBD2. CDR1 and CDR2 from the germline V gene are LGHDT and YNNKEL (reference sequence). This CDR3 has 19 residues. The junction had 9 bases not matched to a gene; V was cut back by 2 bases and J by 0 bases. The CDR3 reads CASSQPVPTSGSSTDTQYF. The CDR3 coding sequence is TGTGCCAGCAGCCAACCCGTCCCGACTAGCGGGAGCAGCACAGATACGCAGTATTTT.

The count of this clone is one. The chain combines TRBV20-1 with TRBJ2-7; a possible D gene is TRBD2 (6 bases). From germline, CDR1 is DFQATT and CDR2 SNEGSKA (reference sequence). The CDR3 runs 13 residues. Between the trimmed V and J ends, which lost 5 bases and 0 bases, there was a span of 11 bases. The CDR3 DNA follows: TGCAGTGCTCCGTGGAGGGCCTCCTACGAGCAGTACTTC. Protein product: CSAPWRASYEQYF.

Of note for this clone: At one end, the junction sequence differs from germline, possibly due to a read error. This chain joins TRBV19 and TRBJ2-3; 7 bases agree with TRBD1. Per the germline V gene, CDR1 is LNHDA and CDR2 is SQIVND (reference sequence). CDR3 length: 17 amino acids. CDR3 sequence (DNA): TGTGCCAGTAGTACCGACCGGGACAGAAAGGGCACATATACGCAGTATTTT. Translating it yields CASSTDRDRKGTYTQYF.